These 2 T cell receptor beta chains share one sample of origin, sequenced in a study of OX40 agonist ivuxolimab in advanced cancers. TCRdb keeps only in-frame clones here, not all; method: immunoSEQ multiplex PCR. The data hold around 100,000 clones, with 80% to 95% observed a single time. The sample consisted of CD4+ or CD8+ T cells sorted from blood, taken in a trial of the OX40 agonist ivuxolimab. The receptor set was obtained from an adult with an advanced solid tumor such as melanoma, head and neck, liver or kidney cancer.

The V and J genes are TRBV11-3 and TRBJ2-2; TRBD1 might be the D (5 bases). The V and J ends lost 0 bases and 7 bases respectively, with 9 bases between them. Looked up from germline, CDR1 is SGHNT and CDR2 is YENEEA. This CDR3 is built from 14 residues. CDR3 nucleotide sequence: TGTGCCAGCAGCTTAGATCAGGGTCACGGGGAGCTGTTTTTT. Protein product: CASSLDQGHGELFF.

This chain uses TRBV5-4 with TRBJ2-5, with D uncertain. V was shortened by 0 bases and J by 1 base, with 10 bases between the two germline ends. Per the germline V gene, CDR1 is SGHNT and CDR2 is YYREEE (reference sequence). The CDR3 has 15 amino acids. CDR3 DNA: TGTGCCAGCAGCTTGGCCACAAATGGCCAAGAGACCCAGTACTTC. Protein product: CASSLATNGQETQYF.